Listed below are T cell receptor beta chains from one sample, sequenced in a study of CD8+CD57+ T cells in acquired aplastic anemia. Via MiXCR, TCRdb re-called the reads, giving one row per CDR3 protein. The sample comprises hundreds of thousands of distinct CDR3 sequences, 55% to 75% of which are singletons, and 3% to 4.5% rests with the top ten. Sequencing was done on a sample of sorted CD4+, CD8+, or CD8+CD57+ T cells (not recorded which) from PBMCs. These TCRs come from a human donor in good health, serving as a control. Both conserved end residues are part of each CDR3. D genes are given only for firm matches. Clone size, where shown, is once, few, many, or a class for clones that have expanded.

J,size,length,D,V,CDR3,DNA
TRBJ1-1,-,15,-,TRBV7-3,CASSLQGNLNTEAFF,TGTGCCAGCAGCTTGCAGGGTAACTTAAACACTGAAGCTTTCTTT
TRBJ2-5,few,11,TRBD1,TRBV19,CASSIGGDRTF,TGTGCCAGTAGTATAGGCGGGGACAGGACATTC
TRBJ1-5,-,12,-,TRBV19,CASNRPHRPQHF,TGTGCCAGTAACAGGCCCCATCGTCCCCAGCATTTT
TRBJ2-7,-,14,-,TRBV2,CASSLVRGTETQYF,TGTGCCAGCAGTTTAGTACGGGGAACTGAAACCCAGTACTTC
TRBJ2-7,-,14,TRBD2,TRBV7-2,CASSSRLAGYEQYF,TGTGCCAGCAGCTCCAGACTAGCCGGCTACGAGCAGTACTTC
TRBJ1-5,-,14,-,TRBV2,CASIGEIRTQPQHF,TGTGCCAGCATCGGAGAGATCCGCACCCAGCCCCAGCATTTT
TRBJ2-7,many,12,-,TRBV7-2,CASSFGSYEQYF,TGTGCCAGCAGCTTCGGCAGCTACGAGCAGTACTTC
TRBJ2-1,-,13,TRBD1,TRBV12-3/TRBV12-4,CASTVRTGIEQFF,TGTGCCAGCACCGTTCGGACAGGGATTGAGCAGTTCTTC
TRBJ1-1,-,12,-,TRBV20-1,CSARDATAETFF,TGCAGTGCTAGAGACGCAACGGCCGAAACTTTCTTT
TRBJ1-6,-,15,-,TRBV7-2,CAGTGSGANVLTFHF,TGTGCCGGTACAGGGTCTGGGGCAAACGTCCTGACTTTCCACTTT
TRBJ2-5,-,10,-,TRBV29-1,CSVGDVQQYF,TGCAGCGTTGGGGACGTCCAGCAGTACTTC
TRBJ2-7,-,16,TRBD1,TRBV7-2,CASSHSRTGESYEQYF,TGCGCCAGCAGCCATTCCAGGACAGGGGAATCGTACGAGCAGTACTTC
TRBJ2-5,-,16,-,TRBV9,CASSLGGGEAYETQYF,TGTGCCAGCAGCTTGGGCGGCGGGGAGGCGTACGAGACCCAGTACTTC
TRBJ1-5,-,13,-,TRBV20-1,CSARTASQQPQHF,TGCAGTGCTAGAACAGCAAGTCAACAGCCCCAGCATTTT
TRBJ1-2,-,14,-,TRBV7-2,CASSFLPGQGGYTF,TGTGCCAGCAGCTTCCTTCCGGGGCAGGGAGGCTACACCTTC
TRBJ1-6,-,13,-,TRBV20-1,CSATLADKYTLHF,TGCAGTGCTACACTAGCGGATAAGTATACCCTCCACTTT
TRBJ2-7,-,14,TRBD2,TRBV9,CASSFSGGGHEEYF,TGTGCCAGCAGCTTCTCGGGGGGGGGCCACGAGGAGTACTTC
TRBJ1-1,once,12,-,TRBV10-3,CAMSGGRTEAFF,TGTGCCATGTCCGGGGGGAGGACTGAAGCTTTCTTT
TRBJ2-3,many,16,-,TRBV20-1,CSARRLLDSQADTQYF,TGCAGTGCCAGGAGACTATTAGACTCCCAGGCAGATACGCAGTATTTT
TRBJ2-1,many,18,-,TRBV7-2,CASSLLSGGSLTYNEQFF,TGTGCCAGCAGCTTATTGTCTGGGGGCTCTCTTACCTACAATGAGCAGTTCTTC
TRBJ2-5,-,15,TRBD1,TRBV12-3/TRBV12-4,CASSCGQGARETQYF,TGTGCCAGCAGTTGTGGGCAGGGGGCGCGGGAGACCCAGTACTTC
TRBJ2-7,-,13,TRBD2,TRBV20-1,CSASNLAGGEQYF,TGCAGTGCTAGTAACCTAGCGGGAGGCGAGCAGTACTTC
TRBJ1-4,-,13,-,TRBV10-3,CAISESFGEKLFF,TGTGCCATCAGTGAGTCATTCGGTGAAAAACTGTTTTTT
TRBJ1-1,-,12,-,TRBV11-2,CASKQTLTEAFF,TGTGCCAGCAAACAGACACTCACTGAAGCTTTCTTT
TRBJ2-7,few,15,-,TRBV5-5,CASSLQAGGPDEQYF,TGCGCCAGCAGCCTCCAGGCAGGGGGGCCGGACGAGCAGTACTTC
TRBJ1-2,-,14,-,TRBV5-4,CASSLGSRIVGYTF,TGTGCCAGCAGCTTGGGATCCCGGATCGTTGGCTACACCTTC
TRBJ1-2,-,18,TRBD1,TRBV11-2,CASSVARRGSGGSDGYTF,TGTGCCAGCAGTGTAGCGCGTCGGGGGTCAGGGGGGTCTGATGGCTACACCTTC
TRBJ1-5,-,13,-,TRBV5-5,CASSQGVAQPQHF,TGCGCCAGCAGCCAAGGGGTTGCTCAGCCCCAGCATTTT
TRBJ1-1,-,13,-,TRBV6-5,CASSLVGSTEAFF,TGTGCCAGCAGTTTAGTGGGGAGCACTGAAGCTTTCTTT
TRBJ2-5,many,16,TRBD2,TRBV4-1,CASSQDLAGGGETQYF,TGCGCCAGCAGCCAAGACCTAGCGGGGGGCGGGGAGACCCAGTACTTC
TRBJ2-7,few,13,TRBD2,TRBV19,CASSSGGIDEQYF,TGTGCCAGTAGTAGCGGGGGTATCGACGAGCAGTACTTC
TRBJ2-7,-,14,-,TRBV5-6,CASSLTESSYEQYF,TGTGCCAGCAGCTTGACCGAGAGCTCCTACGAGCAGTACTTC
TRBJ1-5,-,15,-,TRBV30,CAWSLGENSNQPQHF,TGTGCCTGGAGTTTAGGGGAAAATAGCAATCAGCCCCAGCATTTT
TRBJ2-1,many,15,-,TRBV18,CASSSTGPAYNEQFF,TGTGCCAGCTCATCGACAGGTCCTGCCTACAATGAGCAGTTCTTC
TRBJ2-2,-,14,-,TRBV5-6,CASKNMGGPGELFF,TGTGCCAGCAAAAACATGGGGGGTCCCGGGGAGCTGTTTTTT
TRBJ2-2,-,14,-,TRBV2,CASSTGLYTGELLF,TGTGCCAGCAGTACCGGCCTCTACACCGGGGAGCTGCTTTTC
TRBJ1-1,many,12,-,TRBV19,CASSKKGREAFF,TGTGCCAGTAGTAAGAAAGGCAGGGAAGCTTTCTTT
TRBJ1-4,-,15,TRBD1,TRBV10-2,CASTGLQGNEENLFF,TGCGCCAGCACCGGGCTACAGGGGAATGAGGAAAACCTGTTTTTT
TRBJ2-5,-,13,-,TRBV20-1,CSARGGEFVTQYF,TGCAGTGCTAGAGGAGGGGAGTTTGTGACCCAGTACTTC
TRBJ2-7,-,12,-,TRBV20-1,CSASDKGMATYF,TGCAGTGCTAGTGATAAGGGAATGGCTACGTACTTC